This T cell receptor beta chain came from a study of blood T cells in healthy people across ages. V was clipped by 7 bases and J by 4 bases, with 10 bases between them. CDR3 size: 12 residues. CDR1 and CDR2 from the germline V gene are SGHAT and FQDESV (reference sequence). As regards this clonotype: A clone one base away is much larger, so this may be a read error.

With a J-beta primer mix and a sample-barcoded 5' primer, a second PCR ran roughly 7 to 11 cycles. Every single cDNA molecule received a tag from a template-switch adaptor with 12 random nucleotides. One entry per CDR3 protein results from TCRdb running MiXCR on the 5' RACE reads. This sample has approximately 360,000 distinct CDR3 sequences, with roughly half found just once. This receptor was identified in a man in his sixties in good health. J is TRBJ1-2 and V is TRBV11-1; possibly TRBD1 for D (5 bases). The sequencing input was blood. CDR3 nucleotide sequence: TGTGCCAGCATCCGTGACAGCTATGGCTACACCTTC. Amino acid sequence: CASIRDSYGYTF.